This T cell receptor (beta chain) was documented in a study of T cells in Graves' hyperthyroidism and ophthalmopathy. Using RNA transcripts as the source, TCR beta CDR3 regions were amplified. HTBI primers were used for first-round RT-PCR of the TCR CDR3. TCRdb itself ran the multiplex PCR reads through MiXCR, one entry per CDR3 protein. Of hundreds of thousands of distinct CDR3 sequences in the sample, roughly a fifth were seen once. This CDR3 has 13 residues. From germline, CDR1 is GTSNPN and CDR2 SVGIG (reference sequence). Criteria for exclusion of patients were uncontrolled infection, other autoimmune disease, pregnancy or lactation. Points from the study as a whole: The authors' 13 V-J model separated ophthalmopathy from stable hyperthyroidism.

This clonotype was found many times. Its antigen remains unidentified. V usage is TRBV30 and J usage is TRBJ2-7; 8 nucleotides agree with TRBD1. The sequence was obtained from a man aged 50 or older with Graves' ophthalmopathy. Sample: blood. CDR3 protein: CPPGDRTTYEQYF. The CDR3 DNA reads TGTCCCCCTGGGGACAGGACTACCTACGAGCAGTACTTC.